Listed below are T cell receptor beta chains from one sample, sequenced in a study of cytotoxic CD8 clonotypes in ibrutinib-treated CLL. The data were produced by immunoSEQ multiplex PCR, yet TCRdb's version contains in-frame clones alone and is incomplete. The repertoire holds 20,000 to 25,000 clones, 55% to 85% seen once, with approximately 45% in the top ten. The input for sequencing was PBMCs, taken after 12 months of ibrutinib treatment. These receptors came from a human donor with chronic lymphocytic leukemia. Both conserved end residues are part of each CDR3. The D gene is left open where the match is weak. Part of the rows lack a size; the others show once, few, many or a class for expanded clones.

v_call	clone_size	d_call	j_call	cdr3_aa	cdr3_nt
TRBV28	once	TRBD2	TRBJ2-1	CASSPEFGLGPYNEQFF	TGTGCCAGCAGTCCCGAATTTGGACTAGGGCCCTACAATGAGCAGTTCTTC
TRBV11-2	many	.	TRBJ2-7	CASSLPVYEQYF	TGTGCCAGCAGCCTCCCGGTGTACGAGCAGTACTTC
TRBV6-1	.	.	TRBJ1-2	CASSGQDGTGGYTF	TGTGCCAGCAGTGGACAGGACGGTACGGGGGGCTACACCTTC
TRBV9	.	.	TRBJ1-1	CASSAGTLSKDTEAFF	TGTGCCAGCAGCGCCGGTACTTTGAGCAAGGACACTGAAGCTTTCTTT
TRBV11-2	.	.	TRBJ2-2	CASSLEIRNTGELFF	TGTGCCAGCAGCTTAGAGATAAGGAACACCGGGGAGCTGTTTTTT
TRBV7-2	once	TRBD1	TRBJ1-3	CASSSGQGGATIYF	TGTGCCAGCAGCTCGGGACAGGGGGGAGCTACCATATATTTT
TRBV7-2	few	TRBD2	TRBJ2-5	CASSSSPSGGAVQETQYF	TGTGCCAGCAGCTCCTCTCCTAGCGGGGGGGCCGTTCAAGAGACCCAGTACTTC
TRBV4-2	once	.	TRBJ2-7	CASSQDPSNPEQYF	TGTGCCAGCAGCCAAGACCCTAGCAACCCCGAGCAGTACTTC
TRBV13	once	.	TRBJ1-4	CASSSRDEEKLFF	TGTGCCAGCAGCTCCCGGGACGAAGAAAAACTGTTTTTT
TRBV2	.	.	TRBJ2-5	CASMRTQDVRETQYF	TGTGCCAGCATGAGGACTCAGGACGTGCGAGAGACCCAGTACTTC
TRBV11-2	.	.	TRBJ1-1	CASSPEGVYTEAFF	TGTGCCAGCAGCCCCGAAGGGGTCTACACTGAAGCTTTCTTT
TRBV7-9	.	.	TRBJ2-2	CATRDYTGELFF	TGTGCCACCAGAGACTACACCGGGGAGCTGTTTTTT